The 23 T cell receptor beta chains reported below all come from one sample, sequenced in a study of somatic mutations in cytotoxic T cells in rheumatoid arthritis. The protocol was immunoSEQ multiplex PCR, while the TCRdb copy is restricted to in-frame clones and leaves out a portion. The data hold fewer than 30,000 clones, with roughly 82% observed a single time. Sequencing input: CD8+ T cells sorted from blood. All receptors come from a man aged 50 or older in good health.

The V and J genes are TRBV5-1 and TRBJ1-2, with 8 bases lining up with TRBD1. Germline CDR1 reads SGHRS; CDR2 reads YFSETQ. The length of the CDR3 is 17 residues. With 4 bases clipped from V and 2 bases from J, the junction kept 13 bases outside the gene matches. CDR3 sequence reads: CASSVGTGGGINYGYTF. The CDR3 DNA reads as TGCGCCAGCAGCGTCGGGACAGGCGGAGGCATAAACTATGGCTACACCTTC.

This chain links TRBV5-8 with TRBJ2-1; the match to TRBD2 covers 13 bases. V gave up 4 bases and J gave up 0 bases; unmatched junction bases: 10. Germline V gene lookup returns CDR1 SGHTS and CDR2 YDEGEE. The length of the CDR3 is 19 residues. DNA for the CDR3: TGTGCCAGCAGCGCTCCGGGACTAGCGGGGCCTAGCTCCTACAATGAGCAGTTCTTC. Protein: CASSAPGLAGPSSYNEQFF. The full variable domain, with the rest looked up from reference TRBV5-8 and TRBJ2-1, is EAGVTQSPTHLIKTRGQQATLRCSPISGHTSVYWYQQALGLGLQFLLWYDEGEERNRGNFPPRFSGRQFPNYSSELNVNALELEDSALYLCASSAPGLAGPSSYNEQFFGPGTRLTVL.

V and J are TRBV7-6 and TRBJ2-2; D is unclear. CDR1 and CDR2 (germline): SGHVS, FNYEAQ. The V end was cut by 5 bases, the J end by 6 bases, with 16 bases between. The CDR3 runs 15 residues. The CDR3 loop reads CASSPVAGRSGELFF. The CDR3 nucleotides are TGTGCCAGCAGCCCGGTTGCAGGTCGTTCCGGGGAGCTGTTTTTT.

This clone was detected only once. J is TRBJ1-1 and V is TRBV6-6; no definite D call. Between the trimmed V and J ends, which lost 5 bases and 3 bases, there was a span of 10 bases. The CDR3 spans 13 residues. The germline V gene encodes CDR1 MNHNY and CDR2 SVGAGI (reference sequence). The CDR3 sequence is CASSPQFDTEAFF. The CDR3 bases are TGTGCCAGCAGTCCGCAGTTCGACACTGAAGCTTTCTTT.

V usage is TRBV10-2 and J usage is TRBJ1-3; 8 nucleotides align to TRBD1. The V gene's germline CDR1 is WSHSY and CDR2 SAAADI. V lost 4 bases to trimming and J lost 4 bases; unmatched junction nucleotides: 3. This CDR3 is 14 amino acids long. The CDR3 region has the DNA TGCGCCAGCAGTGTATCAGGGGGCGGAAACACCATATATTTT. Protein: CASSVSGGGNTIYF.

The V gene is TRBV7-8, the J gene TRBJ2-1; TRBD2 aligns across 10 bases. Germline CDR1 and CDR2: SGHVS and FQNEAQ. The CDR3 is 17 residues long. The V gene end was trimmed by 2 bases and the J gene end by 6 bases; junction bases not matched to a gene: 10. CDR3 residues: CASSLLASGSIFNEQFF. Written as DNA, the CDR3 is TGTGCCAGCAGCTTACTGGCTAGCGGGAGTATATTCAATGAGCAGTTCTTC.

V is TRBV27 and J is TRBJ2-1; 7 bases fit TRBD2. The CDR3 is 15 amino acids. From germline, CDR1 is MNHEY and CDR2 SMNVEV (reference sequence). V dropped 1 base and J dropped 2; count of bases not matched to a gene: 2. As DNA, the CDR3 is TGTGCCAGCAGTTTATTCGCGGGAGCCTACAATGAGCAGTTCTTC. It translates to CASSLFAGAYNEQFF.

V usage is TRBV7-6 and J usage is TRBJ2-5; D gene uncertain. The germline gives CDR1 SGHVS, CDR2 FNYEAQ. V shed 5 bases and J shed 7 bases, with 14 bases lying between them. This CDR3 comprises 13 residues. The CDR3 DNA sequence: TGTGCCAGCAGCCCTATTACAGTAGGGACCCAGTACTTC. It is translated as CASSPITVGTQYF.

In its sample, this clone was seen a few times. The chain recombines TRBV27 with TRBJ2-7; 9 bases are a match to TRBD1. The V and J ends lost 0 bases and 6 bases, in that order; junction bases with no gene match: 9. This CDR3 has 16 amino acids. Germline loops: CDR1 MNHEY, CDR2 SMNVEV (reference sequence). The CDR3 is CASSLSLGTGRSEQYF. The CDR3 DNA reads TGTGCCAGCAGTTTATCCCTCGGGACAGGGAGAAGCGAGCAGTACTTC.

V is TRBV28 and J is TRBJ2-3; D possibly corresponds to TRBD1 (7 bases). The CDR3 runs to 15 residues. CDR1 MDHEN and CDR2 SYDVKM come from the germline V gene. V was trimmed by 5 bases and J by 4 bases, leaving 16 bases between them. CDR3 loop: CASSGGTARADTQYF. CDR3 in DNA: TGTGCCAGCAGTGGGGGGACAGCCCGGGCAGATACGCAGTATTTT.

The chain uses TRBV11-2 and TRBJ2-1; D remains ambiguous. Germline V gene sequence: CDR1 SGHAT, CDR2 FQNNGV. CDR3 length equals 13 residues. Trimming cost V 1 base and J 9 bases, with 10 bases left between them. The CDR3 DNA is TGTGCCAGCAGCTTAGGCGGTTACTCTGAGCAGTTCTTC. Protein sequence: CASSLGGYSEQFF.

The V gene is TRBV7-8, the J gene TRBJ1-5, with a tentative D call TRBD1 (5 bases). Germline CDR1 SGHVS, CDR2 FQNEAQ. The ends were cut back, 6 bases at V and 5 bases at J, with 14 bases in the middle. This CDR3 is 14 amino acids long. CDR3: CASRRGLGDQPQHF. The CDR3 DNA follows: TGTGCCAGCAGGCGGGGGTTGGGTGATCAGCCCCAGCATTTT.

This sequence joins TRBV9 and TRBJ2-7; D unresolved. V was cut by 0 bases and J by 3 bases, with 10 bases left in between. This CDR3 has 14 amino acids. Germline V lookup: CDR1 SGDLS, CDR2 YYNGEE. The CDR3 DNA reads as TGTGCCAGCAGCGTAGGAGATCTGGGCTACGAGCAGTACTTC. Translating it yields CASSVGDLGYEQYF.

The rearrangement joins TRBV9 to TRBJ2-3; D gene uncertain. In germline, CDR1 is SGDLS, CDR2 YYNGEE. The ends were cut back, 3 bases at V and 1 base at J, with 15 bases in the middle. The CDR3 is 16 amino acids. The CDR3: CASSALVLPGTDTQYF. The CDR3 DNA follows: TGTGCCAGCAGCGCCCTGGTGTTACCTGGCACAGATACGCAGTATTTT. Full variable domain (rest looked up from reference TRBV9 and TRBJ2-3): DSGVTQTPKHLITATGQRVTLRCSPRSGDLSVYWYQQSLDQGLQFLIQYYNGEERAKGNILERFSAQQFPDLHSELNLSSLELGDSALYFCASSALVLPGTDTQYFGPGTRLTVL.

This clone showed up just a few times. The same CDR3 arises from other DNA sequences in this sample as well. The chain carries TRBV9 and TRBJ2-7; tentatively, D is TRBD1 (5 bases). Deletions cut 2 bases from V and 2 bases from J, with 11 bases between. The CDR3 is 14 amino acids. CDR1 SGDLS and CDR2 YYNGEE come from the germline V gene. The CDR3 is CASSVGQGTYEQYF. The CDR3 bases are TGTGCCAGCAGCGTCGGCCAGGGAACCTACGAGCAGTACTTC.

The chain is built from TRBV29-1 and TRBJ2-5, with 10 bases identical to TRBD2. This CDR3 is built from 14 residues. The ends lost 5 bases at V and 5 bases at J; junction bases unmatched: 8. Per germline, CDR1 SQVTM and CDR2 ANQGSEA. The CDR3, as DNA: TGCAGCGTTTTCAGCGGGAGGGAGTTGGAGACCCAGTACTTC. Encoded protein: CSVFSGRELETQYF. Filled out from reference TRBV29-1 and TRBJ2-5, the complete variable domain reads SAVISQKPSRDICQRGTSLTIQCQVDSQVTMMFWYRQQPGQSLTLIATANQGSEATYESGFVIDKFPISRPNLTFSTLTVSNMSPEDSSIYLCSVFSGRELETQYFGPGTRLLVL.

The V call is TRBV21-1, the J call TRBJ1-2; the DNA was not compared with TRBD1, the D call given in the table. TRBV21-1 constitutes a pseudogene. The CDR3 has 14 amino acids. CDR3 protein: CASSLRTGNYGYTF. CDR3 nucleotide sequence: TGTGCCAGCAGCCTGCGGACAGGGAATTATGGCTACACCTTC.

The chain uses TRBV10-3 and TRBJ2-2, with 11 positions matching TRBD1. Losses at the gene ends were 7 bases for V and 0 bases for J; bases not matched to a gene: 1. The CDR3 is 15 amino acids. Germline CDR1 ENHRY, CDR2 SYGVKD. CDR3 bases: TGTGCCATCATGGGACAGGGGGCGAACACCGGGGAGCTGTTTTTT. It translates to CAIMGQGANTGELFF.

J is TRBJ2-7 and V is TRBV30, with a weak D call TRBD2 (6 bases). Deletions cut 3 bases from V and 2 bases from J, with 8 bases between. The CDR3 sequence is 12 residues long. CDR1 GTSNPN and CDR2 SVGIG come from the germline V gene (reference sequence). The CDR3 DNA reads as TGTGCCTGGAGCGGGAGTCCCTACGAGCAGTACTTC. Translating gives CAWSGSPYEQYF. The whole variable domain, filled in from reference TRBV30 and TRBJ2-7, reads SQTIHQWPATLVQPVGSPLSLECTVEGTSNPNLYWYRQAAGRGLQLLFYSVGIGQISSEVPQNLSASRPQDRQFILSSKKLLLSDSGFYLCAWSGSPYEQYFGPGTRLTVT.

This rearrangement joins TRBV14 to TRBJ2-1, with D tentatively TRBD1 (6 bases). With 4 bases removed from V and 4 bases from J, the gap between germline ends came to 14 bases. The CDR3 spans 15 residues. CDR1 is SGHDN, CDR2 FVKESK, per germline. Here the CDR3 reads CASSLRGGYYNEQFF. DNA for the CDR3: TGTGCCAGCAGCCTTCGAGGGGGATATTACAATGAGCAGTTCTTC. The variable domain in full, completed from reference TRBV14 and TRBJ2-1, reads EAGVTQFPSHSVIEKGQTVTLRCDPISGHDNLYWYRRVMGKEIKFLLHFVKESKQDESGMPNNRFLAERTGGTYSTLKVQPAELEDSGVYFCASSLRGGYYNEQFFGPGTRLTVL.

CDR3 nucleotide sequence: TGCAGCGTGGTACTAGCGGGAGGGCCTGGTGATTACGAGCAGTACTTC. Translating it yields CSVVLAGGPGDYEQYF. This chain connects TRBV29-1 to TRBJ2-7, with 13 positions matching TRBD2. Trimming removed 6 bases from V and 4 bases from J; junction bases left unmatched: 12. Looked up from germline, CDR1 is SQVTM and CDR2 is ANQGSEA. This CDR3 spans 16 amino acids.

This chain uses TRBV27 with TRBJ1-1; no definite D call. Trimming removed 3 bases from V and 1 base from J, with 6 bases in between. Germline V gene data show CDR1 as MNHEY and CDR2 as SMNVEV (reference sequence). The CDR3 is 13 residues long. CDR3 nucleotide sequence: TGTGCCAGCAGTTTTGGGCAGAACACTGAAGCTTTCTTT. Translation: CASSFGQNTEAFF.

The rearrangement uses TRBV29-1 and TRBJ1-1, with D unclear. The CDR3 is 10 amino acids. The ends were cut back, 6 bases at V and 7 bases at J, with 9 bases in the middle. In germline, CDR1 is SQVTM, CDR2 ANQGSEA. This CDR3 reads CSVLISEAFF. Here the CDR3 DNA reads TGCAGCGTCTTGATTAGTGAAGCTTTCTTT.